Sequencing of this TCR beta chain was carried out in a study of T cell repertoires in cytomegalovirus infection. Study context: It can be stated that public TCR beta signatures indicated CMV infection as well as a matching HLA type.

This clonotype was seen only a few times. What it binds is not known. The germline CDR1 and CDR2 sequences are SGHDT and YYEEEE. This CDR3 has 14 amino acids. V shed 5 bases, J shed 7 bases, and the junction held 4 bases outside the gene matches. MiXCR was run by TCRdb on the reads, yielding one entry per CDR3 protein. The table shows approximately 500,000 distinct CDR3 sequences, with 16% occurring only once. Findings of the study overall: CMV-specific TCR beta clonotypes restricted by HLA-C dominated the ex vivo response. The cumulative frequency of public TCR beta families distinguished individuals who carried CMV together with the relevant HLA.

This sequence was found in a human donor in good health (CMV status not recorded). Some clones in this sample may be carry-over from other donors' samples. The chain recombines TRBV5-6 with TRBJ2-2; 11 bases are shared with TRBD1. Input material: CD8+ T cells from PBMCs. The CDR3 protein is CASRRTGGFGELFF. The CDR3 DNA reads TGTGCCAGCAGGCGGACAGGGGGCTTCGGGGAGCTGTTTTTT.